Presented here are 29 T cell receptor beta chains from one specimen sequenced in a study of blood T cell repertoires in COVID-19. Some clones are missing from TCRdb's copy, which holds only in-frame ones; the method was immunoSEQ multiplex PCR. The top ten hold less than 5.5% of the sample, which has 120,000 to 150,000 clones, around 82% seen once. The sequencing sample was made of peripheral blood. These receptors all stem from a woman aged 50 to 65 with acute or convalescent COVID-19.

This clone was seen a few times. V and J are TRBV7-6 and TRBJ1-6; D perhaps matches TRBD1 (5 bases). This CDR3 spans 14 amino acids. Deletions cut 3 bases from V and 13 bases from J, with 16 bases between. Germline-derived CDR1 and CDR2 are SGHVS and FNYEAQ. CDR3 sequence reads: CASSFSGLHVPLHF. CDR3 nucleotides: TGTGCCAGCAGCTTCTCGGGACTGCATGTCCCCCTCCACTTT.

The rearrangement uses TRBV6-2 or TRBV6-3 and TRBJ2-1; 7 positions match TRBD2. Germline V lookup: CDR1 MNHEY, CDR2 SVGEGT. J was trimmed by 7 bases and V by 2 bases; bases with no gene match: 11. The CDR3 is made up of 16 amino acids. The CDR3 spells CASSYPRLASGNEQFF. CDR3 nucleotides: TGTGCCAGCAGTTACCCGAGACTAGCTAGTGGGAATGAGCAGTTCTTC.

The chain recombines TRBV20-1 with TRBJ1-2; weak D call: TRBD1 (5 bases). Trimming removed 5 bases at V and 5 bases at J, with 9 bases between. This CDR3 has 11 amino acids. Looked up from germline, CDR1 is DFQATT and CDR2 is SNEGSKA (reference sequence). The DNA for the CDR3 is TGCAGTGCTCTCAGGGTATATGGCTACACCTTC. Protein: CSALRVYGYTF.

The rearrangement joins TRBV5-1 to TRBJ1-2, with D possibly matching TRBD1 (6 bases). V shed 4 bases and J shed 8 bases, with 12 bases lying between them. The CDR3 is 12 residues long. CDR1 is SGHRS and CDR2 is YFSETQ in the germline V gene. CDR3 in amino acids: CASSPNRDGYTF. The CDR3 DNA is TGCGCCAGCAGCCCTAACAGGGACGGCTACACCTTC.

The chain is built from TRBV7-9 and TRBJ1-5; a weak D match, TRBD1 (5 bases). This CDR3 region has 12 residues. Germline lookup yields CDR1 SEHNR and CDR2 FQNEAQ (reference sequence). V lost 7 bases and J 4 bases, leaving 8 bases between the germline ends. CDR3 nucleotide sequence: TGTGCCAGCACCACAGGAAATCAGCCCCAGCATTTT. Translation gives CASTTGNQPQHF.

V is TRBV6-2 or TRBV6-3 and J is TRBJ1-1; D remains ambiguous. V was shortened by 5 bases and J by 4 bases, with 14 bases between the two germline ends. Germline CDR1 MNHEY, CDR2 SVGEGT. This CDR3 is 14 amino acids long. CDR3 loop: CASSTPGLSTEAFF. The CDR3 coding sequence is TGTGCCAGCAGTACCCCAGGTCTGAGCACTGAAGCTTTCTTT.

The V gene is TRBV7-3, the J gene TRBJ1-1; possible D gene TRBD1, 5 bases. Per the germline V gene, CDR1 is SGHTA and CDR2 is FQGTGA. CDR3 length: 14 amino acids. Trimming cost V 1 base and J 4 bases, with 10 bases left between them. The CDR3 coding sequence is TGTGCCAGCAGCTTAAACGGGGGGGGCACTGAAGCTTTCTTT. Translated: CASSLNGGGTEAFF.

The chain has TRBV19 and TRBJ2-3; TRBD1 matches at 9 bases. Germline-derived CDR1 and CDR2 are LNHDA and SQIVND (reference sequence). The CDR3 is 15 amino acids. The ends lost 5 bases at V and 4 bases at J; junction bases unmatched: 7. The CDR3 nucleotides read TGTGCCAGTAGTTTGGGACAGGGAGGCGCAGATACGCAGTATTTT. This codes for CASSLGQGGADTQYF. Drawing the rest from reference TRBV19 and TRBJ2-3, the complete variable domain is DGGITQSPKYLFRKEGQNVTLSCEQNLNHDAMYWYRQDPGQGLRLIYYSQIVNDFQKGDIAEGYSVSREKKESFPLTVTSAQKNPTAFYLCASSLGQGGADTQYFGPGTRLTVL.

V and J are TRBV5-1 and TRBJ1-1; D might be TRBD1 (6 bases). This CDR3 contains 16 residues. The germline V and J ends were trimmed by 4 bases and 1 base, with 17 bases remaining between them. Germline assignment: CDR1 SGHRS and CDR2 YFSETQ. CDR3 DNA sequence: TGCGCCAGCAGCCCACTCGACCGGACAGAGAACACTGAAGCTTTCTTT. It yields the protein CASSPLDRTENTEAFF.

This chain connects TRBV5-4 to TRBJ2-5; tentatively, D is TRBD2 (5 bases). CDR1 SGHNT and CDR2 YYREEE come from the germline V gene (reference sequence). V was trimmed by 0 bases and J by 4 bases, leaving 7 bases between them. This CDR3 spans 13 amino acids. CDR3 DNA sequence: TGTGCCAGCAGCTTGGCGGGGAGAGAGACCCAGTACTTC. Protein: CASSLAGRETQYF.

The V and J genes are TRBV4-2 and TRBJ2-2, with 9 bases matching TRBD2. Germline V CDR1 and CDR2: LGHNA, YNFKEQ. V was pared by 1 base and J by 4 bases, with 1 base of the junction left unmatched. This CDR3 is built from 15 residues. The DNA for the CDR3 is TGTGCCAGCAGCCAAGGCGGGGGGGTCACCGGGGAGCTGTTTTTT. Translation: CASSQGGGVTGELFF.

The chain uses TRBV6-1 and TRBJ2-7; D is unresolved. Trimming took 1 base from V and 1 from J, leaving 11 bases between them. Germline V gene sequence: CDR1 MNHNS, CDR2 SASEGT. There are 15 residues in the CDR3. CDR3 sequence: CASSEGSSESYEQYF. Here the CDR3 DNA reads TGTGCCAGCAGTGAAGGTTCATCGGAGTCCTACGAGCAGTACTTC.

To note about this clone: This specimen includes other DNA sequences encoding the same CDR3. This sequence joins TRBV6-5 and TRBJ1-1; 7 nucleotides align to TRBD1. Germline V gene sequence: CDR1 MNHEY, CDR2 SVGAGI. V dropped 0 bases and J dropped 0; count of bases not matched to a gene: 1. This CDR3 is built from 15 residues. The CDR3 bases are TGTGCCAGCAGTTACTCGACAGGGTTGAACACTGAAGCTTTCTTT. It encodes CASSYSTGLNTEAFF.

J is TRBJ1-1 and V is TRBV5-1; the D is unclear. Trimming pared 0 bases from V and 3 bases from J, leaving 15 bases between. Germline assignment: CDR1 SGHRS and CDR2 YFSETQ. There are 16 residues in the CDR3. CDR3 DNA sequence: TGCGCCAGCAGCTTGGCGCCCACCCAGCGGGACACTGAAGCTTTCTTT. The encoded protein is CASSLAPTQRDTEAFF. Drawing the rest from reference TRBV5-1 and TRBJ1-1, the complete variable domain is KAGVTQTPRYLIKTRGQQVTLSCSPISGHRSVSWYQQTPGQGLQFLFEYFSETQRNKGNFPGRFSGRQFSNSRSEMNVSTLELGDSALYLCASSLAPTQRDTEAFFGQGTRLTVV.

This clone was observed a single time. CDR3 sequence (DNA): TGTGCCAGCAGCTTGGCACAGGGGAATTCACCCCTCCACTTT. Translation: CASSLAQGNSPLHF. V and J are TRBV7-8 and TRBJ1-6, with 7 positions matching TRBD1. The CDR3 contains 14 residues. V dropped 3 bases and J dropped 7; count of bases not matched to a gene: 3. Germline CDR1 and CDR2: SGHVS and FQNEAQ. Combining the CDR3 with reference TRBV7-8 and TRBJ1-6 gives the whole variable domain GAGVSQSPRYKVAKRGQDVALRCDPISGHVSLFWYQQALGQGPEFLTYFQNEAQLDKSGLPSDRFFAERPEGSVSTLKIQRTQQEDSAVYLCASSLAQGNSPLHFGNGTRLTVT.

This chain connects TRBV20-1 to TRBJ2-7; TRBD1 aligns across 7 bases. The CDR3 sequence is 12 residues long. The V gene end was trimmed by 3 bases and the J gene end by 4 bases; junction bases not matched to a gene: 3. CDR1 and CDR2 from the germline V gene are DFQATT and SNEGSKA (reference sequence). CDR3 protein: CSASSRGYEQYF. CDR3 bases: TGCAGTGCTAGTTCCAGGGGGTACGAGCAGTACTTC.

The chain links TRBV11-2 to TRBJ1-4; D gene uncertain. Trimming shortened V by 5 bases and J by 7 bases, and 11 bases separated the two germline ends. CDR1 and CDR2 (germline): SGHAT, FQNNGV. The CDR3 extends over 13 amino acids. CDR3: CASSPSISEKLFF. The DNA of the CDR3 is TGTGCCAGCAGCCCTTCGATTAGTGAAAAACTGTTTTTT.

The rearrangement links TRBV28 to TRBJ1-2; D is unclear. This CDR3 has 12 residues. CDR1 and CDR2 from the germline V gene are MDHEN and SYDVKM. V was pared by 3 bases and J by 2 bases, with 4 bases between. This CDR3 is CASSFPNYGYTF. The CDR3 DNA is TGTGCCAGCAGTTTCCCGAACTATGGCTACACCTTC.

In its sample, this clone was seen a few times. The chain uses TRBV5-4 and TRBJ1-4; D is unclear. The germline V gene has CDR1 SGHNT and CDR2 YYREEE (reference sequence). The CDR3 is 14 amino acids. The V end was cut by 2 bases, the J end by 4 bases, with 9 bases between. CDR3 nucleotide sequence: TGTGCCAGCAGCTTAGCCGGGAATAATGAAAAACTGTTTTTT. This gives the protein CASSLAGNNEKLFF.

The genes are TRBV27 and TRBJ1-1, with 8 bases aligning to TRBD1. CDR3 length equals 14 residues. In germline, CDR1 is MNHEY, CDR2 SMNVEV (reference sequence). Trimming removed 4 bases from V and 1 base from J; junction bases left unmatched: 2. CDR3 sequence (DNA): TGTGCCAGCAGTTATGGGACAGGGAACACTGAAGCTTTCTTT. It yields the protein CASSYGTGNTEAFF.

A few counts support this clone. CDR3 nucleotide sequence: TGTGCCAGTAGTATGAAGTCTGAGGGGCCCCAGCATTTT. It translates to CASSMKSEGPQHF. The chain recombines TRBV19 with TRBJ1-5; D not resolved. In germline, CDR1 is LNHDA, CDR2 SQIVND (reference sequence). The CDR3 is 13 residues long. Trimming cost V 3 bases and J 9 bases, with 12 bases left between them. Full variable domain (missing parts from reference TRBV19 and TRBJ1-5): DGGITQSPKYLFRKEGQNVTLSCEQNLNHDAMYWYRQDPGQGLRLIYYSQIVNDFQKGDIAEGYSVSREKKESFPLTVTSAQKNPTAFYLCASSMKSEGPQHFGDGTRLSIL.

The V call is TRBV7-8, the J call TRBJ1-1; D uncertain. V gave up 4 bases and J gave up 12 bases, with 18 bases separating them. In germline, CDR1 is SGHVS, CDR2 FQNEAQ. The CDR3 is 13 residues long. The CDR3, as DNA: TGTGCCAGCAGCTCCGCCCCCCCGGGTGGGTCTTTCTTT. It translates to CASSSAPPGGSFF.

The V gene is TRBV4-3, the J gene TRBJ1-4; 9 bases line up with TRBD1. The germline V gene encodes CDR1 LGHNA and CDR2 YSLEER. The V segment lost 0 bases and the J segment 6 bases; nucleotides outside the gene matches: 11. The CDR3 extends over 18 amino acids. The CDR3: CASSQDGGTGGADEKLFF. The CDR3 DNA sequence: TGCGCCAGCAGCCAAGACGGGGGAACAGGGGGCGCGGATGAAAAACTGTTTTTT.

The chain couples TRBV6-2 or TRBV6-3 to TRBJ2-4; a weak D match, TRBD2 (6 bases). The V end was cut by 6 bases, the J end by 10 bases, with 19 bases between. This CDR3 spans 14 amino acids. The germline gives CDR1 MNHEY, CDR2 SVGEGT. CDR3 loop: CASSQSSGLSIQYF. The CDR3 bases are TGTGCCAGCAGCCAATCTTCGGGACTCTCAATTCAGTACTTC.

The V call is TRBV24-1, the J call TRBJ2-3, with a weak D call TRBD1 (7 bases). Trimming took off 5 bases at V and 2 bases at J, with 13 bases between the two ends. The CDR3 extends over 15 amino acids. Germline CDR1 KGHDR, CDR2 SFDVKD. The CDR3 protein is CATSGSGGNTDTQYF. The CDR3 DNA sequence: TGTGCCACCAGTGGTTCAGGGGGGAACACAGATACGCAGTATTTT.

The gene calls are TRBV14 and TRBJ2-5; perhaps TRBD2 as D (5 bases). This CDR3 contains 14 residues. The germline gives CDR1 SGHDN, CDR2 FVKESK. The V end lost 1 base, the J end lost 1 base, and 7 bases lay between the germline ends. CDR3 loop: CASSQVLGQETQYF. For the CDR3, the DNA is TGTGCCAGCAGCCAAGTACTAGGCCAAGAGACCCAGTACTTC.

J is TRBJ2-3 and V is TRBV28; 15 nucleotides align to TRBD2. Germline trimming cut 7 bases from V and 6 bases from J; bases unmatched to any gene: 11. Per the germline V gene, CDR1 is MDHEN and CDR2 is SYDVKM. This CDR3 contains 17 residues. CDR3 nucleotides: TGTGCCAGCACCCGACTCGGGACTAGCGGGGGGCAGGATACGCAGTATTTT. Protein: CASTRLGTSGGQDTQYF.

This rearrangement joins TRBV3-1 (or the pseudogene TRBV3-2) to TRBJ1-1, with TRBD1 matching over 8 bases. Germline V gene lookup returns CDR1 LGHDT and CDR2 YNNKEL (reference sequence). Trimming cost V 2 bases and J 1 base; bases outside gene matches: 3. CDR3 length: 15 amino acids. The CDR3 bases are TGTGCCAGCAGCCAAATCACAGGGGGGAACACTGAAGCTTTCTTT. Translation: CASSQITGGNTEAFF.

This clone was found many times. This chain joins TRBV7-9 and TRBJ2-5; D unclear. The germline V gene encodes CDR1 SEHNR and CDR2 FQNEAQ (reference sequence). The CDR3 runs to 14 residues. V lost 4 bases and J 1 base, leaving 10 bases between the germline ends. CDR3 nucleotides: TGTGCCAGCAGCTCGAGCACGGTCCAAGAGACCCAGTACTTC. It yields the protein CASSSSTVQETQYF.